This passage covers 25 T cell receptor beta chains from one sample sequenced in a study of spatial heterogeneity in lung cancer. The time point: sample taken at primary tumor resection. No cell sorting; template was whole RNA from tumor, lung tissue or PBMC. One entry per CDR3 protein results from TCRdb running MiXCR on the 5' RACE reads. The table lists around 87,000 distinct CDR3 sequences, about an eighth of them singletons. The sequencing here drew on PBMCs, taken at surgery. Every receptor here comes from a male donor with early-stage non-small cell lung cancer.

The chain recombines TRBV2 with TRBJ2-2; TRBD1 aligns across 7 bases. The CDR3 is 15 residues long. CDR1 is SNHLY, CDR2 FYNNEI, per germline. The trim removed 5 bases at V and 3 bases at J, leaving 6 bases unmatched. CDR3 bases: TGTGCCAGCAGTTGGACAGGTGATGACACCGGGGAGCTGTTTTTT. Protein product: CASSWTGDDTGELFF. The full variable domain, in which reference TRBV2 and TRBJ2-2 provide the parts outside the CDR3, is EPEVTQTPSHQVTQMGQEVILRCVPISNHLYFYWYRQILGQKVEFLVSFYNNEISEKSEIFDDQFSVERPDGSNFTLKIRSTKLEDSAMYFCASSWTGDDTGELFFGEGSRLTVL.

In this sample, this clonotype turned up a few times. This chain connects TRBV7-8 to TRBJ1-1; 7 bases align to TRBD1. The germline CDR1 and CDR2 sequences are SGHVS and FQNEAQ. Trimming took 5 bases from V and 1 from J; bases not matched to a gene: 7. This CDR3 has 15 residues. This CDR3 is CASSPETGWNTEAFF. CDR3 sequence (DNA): TGTGCCAGCAGCCCTGAGACAGGGTGGAACACTGAAGCTTTCTTT.

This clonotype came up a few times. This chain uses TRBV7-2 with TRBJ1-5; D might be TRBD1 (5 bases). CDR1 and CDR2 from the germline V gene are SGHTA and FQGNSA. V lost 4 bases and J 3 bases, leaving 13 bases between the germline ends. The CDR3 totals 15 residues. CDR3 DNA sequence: TGTGCCAGCAGCTACGGGGGGGATGCCAATCAGCCCCAGCATTTT. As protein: CASSYGGDANQPQHF.

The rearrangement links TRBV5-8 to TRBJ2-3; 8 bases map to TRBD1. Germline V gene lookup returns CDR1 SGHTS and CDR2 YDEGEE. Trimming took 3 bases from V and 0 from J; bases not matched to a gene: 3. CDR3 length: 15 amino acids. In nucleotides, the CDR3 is TGTGCCAGCAGCTCGGGACAGGTTAGCACAGATACGCAGTATTTT. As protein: CASSSGQVSTDTQYF. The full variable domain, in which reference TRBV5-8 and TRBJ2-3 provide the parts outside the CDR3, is EAGVTQSPTHLIKTRGQQATLRCSPISGHTSVYWYQQALGLGLQFLLWYDEGEERNRGNFPPRFSGRQFPNYSSELNVNALELEDSALYLCASSSGQVSTDTQYFGPGTRLTVL.

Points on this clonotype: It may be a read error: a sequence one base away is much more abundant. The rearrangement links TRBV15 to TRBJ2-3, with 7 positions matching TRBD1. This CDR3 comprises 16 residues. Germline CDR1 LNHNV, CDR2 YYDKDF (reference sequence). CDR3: CATSRGGQAGTDTLYF. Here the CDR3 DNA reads TGTGCCACCAGCAGAGGCGGACAGGCTGGCACAGATACGCTGTATTTT.

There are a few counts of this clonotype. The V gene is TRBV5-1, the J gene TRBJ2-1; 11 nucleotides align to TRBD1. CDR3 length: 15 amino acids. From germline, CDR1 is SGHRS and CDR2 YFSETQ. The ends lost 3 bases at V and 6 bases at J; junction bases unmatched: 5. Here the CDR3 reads CASSYSGTGGNEQFF. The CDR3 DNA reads TGCGCCAGCAGCTATTCCGGGACAGGGGGCAATGAGCAGTTCTTC.

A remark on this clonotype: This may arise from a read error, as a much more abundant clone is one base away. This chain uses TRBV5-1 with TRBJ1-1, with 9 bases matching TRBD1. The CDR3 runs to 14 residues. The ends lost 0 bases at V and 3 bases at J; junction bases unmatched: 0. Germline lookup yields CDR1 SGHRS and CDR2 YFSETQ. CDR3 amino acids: CASSLGDRDTEAFF. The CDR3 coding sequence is TGCGCCAGCAGCTTGGGGGACAGGGACACTGAAGCTTTCTTT.

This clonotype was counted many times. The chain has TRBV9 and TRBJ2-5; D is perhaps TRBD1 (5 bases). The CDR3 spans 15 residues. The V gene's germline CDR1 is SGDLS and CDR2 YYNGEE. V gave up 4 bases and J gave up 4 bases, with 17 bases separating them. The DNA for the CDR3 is TGTGCCAGCAGCCCCGACAGACTCCTGAGAGAGACCCAGTACTTC. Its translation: CASSPDRLLRETQYF. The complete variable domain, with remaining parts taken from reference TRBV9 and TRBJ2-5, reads DSGVTQTPKHLITATGQRVTLRCSPRSGDLSVYWYQQSLDQGLQFLIQYYNGEERAKGNILERFSAQQFPDLHSELNLSSLELGDSALYFCASSPDRLLRETQYFGPGTRLLVL.

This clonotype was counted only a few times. DNA for the CDR3: TGTGCCACCAGCGCGCCCGAGATCCCCTACGAGCAGTACTTC. Its translation: CATSAPEIPYEQYF. The rearrangement joins TRBV24-1 to TRBJ2-7; D is undetermined. V lost 7 bases and J 2 bases, leaving 14 bases between the germline ends. Germline V CDR1 and CDR2: KGHDR, SFDVKD. CDR3 size: 14 residues.

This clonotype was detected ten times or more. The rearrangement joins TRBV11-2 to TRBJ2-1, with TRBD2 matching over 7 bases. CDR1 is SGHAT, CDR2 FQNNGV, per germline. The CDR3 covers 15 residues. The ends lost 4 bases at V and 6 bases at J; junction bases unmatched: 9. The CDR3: CASSYAGLRTNEQFF. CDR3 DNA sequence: TGTGCCAGCAGCTACGCGGGACTACGAACCAATGAGCAGTTCTTC.

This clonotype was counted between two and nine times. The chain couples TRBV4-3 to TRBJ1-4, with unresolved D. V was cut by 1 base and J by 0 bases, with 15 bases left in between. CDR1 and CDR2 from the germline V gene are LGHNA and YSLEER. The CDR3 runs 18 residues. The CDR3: CASSQVRGQVSTNEKLFF. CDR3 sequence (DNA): TGCGCCAGCAGCCAAGTCAGAGGGCAGGTCTCAACTAATGAAAAACTGTTTTTT.

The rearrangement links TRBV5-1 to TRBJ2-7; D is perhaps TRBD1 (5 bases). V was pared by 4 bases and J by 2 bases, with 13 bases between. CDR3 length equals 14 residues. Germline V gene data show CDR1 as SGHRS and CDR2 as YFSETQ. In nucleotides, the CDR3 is TGCGCCAGCAGCATGGAGACAGCTACCTACGAGCAGTACTTC. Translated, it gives CASSMETATYEQYF.

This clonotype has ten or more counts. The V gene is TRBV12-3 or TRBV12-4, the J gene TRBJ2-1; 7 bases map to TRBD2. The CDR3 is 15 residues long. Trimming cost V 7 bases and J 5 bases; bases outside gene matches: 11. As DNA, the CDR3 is TGTGCCAGCACTCTTCTAGCGGCACGGAACAATGAGCAGTTCTTC. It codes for CASTLLAARNNEQFF.

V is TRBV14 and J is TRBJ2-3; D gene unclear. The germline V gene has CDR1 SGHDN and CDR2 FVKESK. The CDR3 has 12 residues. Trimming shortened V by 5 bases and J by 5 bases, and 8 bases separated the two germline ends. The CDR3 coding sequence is TGTGCCAGCAGCTCATTCCGAGATACGCAGTATTTT. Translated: CASSSFRDTQYF.

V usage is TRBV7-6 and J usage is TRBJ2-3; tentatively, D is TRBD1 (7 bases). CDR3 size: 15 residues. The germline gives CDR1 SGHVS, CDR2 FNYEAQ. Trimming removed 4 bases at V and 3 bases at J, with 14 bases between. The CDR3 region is CASSSFQGGTDTQYF. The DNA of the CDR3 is TGTGCCAGCAGCTCATTCCAGGGGGGTACAGATACGCAGTATTTT.

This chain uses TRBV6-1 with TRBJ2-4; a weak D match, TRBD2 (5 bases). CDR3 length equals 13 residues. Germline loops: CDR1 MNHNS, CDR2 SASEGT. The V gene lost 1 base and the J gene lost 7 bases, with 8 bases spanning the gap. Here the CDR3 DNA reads TGTGCCAGCAGTGAAGGGGGAGCGAACATTCAGTACTTC. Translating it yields CASSEGGANIQYF.

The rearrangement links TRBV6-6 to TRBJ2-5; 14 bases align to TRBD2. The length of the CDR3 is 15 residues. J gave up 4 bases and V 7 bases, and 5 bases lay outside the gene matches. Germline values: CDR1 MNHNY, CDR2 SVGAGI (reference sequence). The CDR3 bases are TGTGCCAGCAAGACTAGCGGGAGGGCCGGAGAGACCCAGTACTTC. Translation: CASKTSGRAGETQYF.

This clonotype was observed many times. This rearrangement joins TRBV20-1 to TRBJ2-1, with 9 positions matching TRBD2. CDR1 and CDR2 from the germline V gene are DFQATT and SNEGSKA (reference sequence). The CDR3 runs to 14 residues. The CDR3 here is CRGAASGNLGEQFF. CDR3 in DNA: TGCAGGGGAGCGGCTAGCGGGAATCTGGGTGAGCAGTTCTTC.

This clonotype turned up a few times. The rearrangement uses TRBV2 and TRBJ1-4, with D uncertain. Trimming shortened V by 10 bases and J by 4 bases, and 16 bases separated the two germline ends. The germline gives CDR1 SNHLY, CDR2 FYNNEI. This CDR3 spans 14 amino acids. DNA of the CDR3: TGTGCCACCCGACGCGAAGGTTTTAATGAAAAACTGTTTTTT. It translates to CATRREGFNEKLFF.

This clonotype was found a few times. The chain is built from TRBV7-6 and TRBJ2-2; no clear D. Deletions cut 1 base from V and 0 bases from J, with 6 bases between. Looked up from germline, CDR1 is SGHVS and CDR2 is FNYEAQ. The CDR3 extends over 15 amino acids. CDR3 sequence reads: CASSLGGSNTGELFF. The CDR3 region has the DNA TGTGCCAGCAGCTTAGGCGGTTCGAACACCGGGGAGCTGTTTTTT. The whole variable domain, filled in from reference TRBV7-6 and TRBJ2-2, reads GAGVSQSPRYKVTKRGQDVALRCDPISGHVSLYWYRQALGQGPEFLTYFNYEAQQDKSGLPNDRFSAERPEGSISTLTIQRTEQRDSAMYRCASSLGGSNTGELFFGEGSRLTVL.

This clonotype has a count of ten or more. The DNA for the CDR3 is TGTGCCAGCAGCGTAGATTCAAGCGGAGAGACCCAGTACTTC. Protein: CASSVDSSGETQYF. This chain uses TRBV9 with TRBJ2-5, with D possibly matching TRBD2 (5 bases). V was clipped by 0 bases and J by 4 bases, with 10 bases between them. The CDR3 has 14 amino acids. Germline V gene sequence: CDR1 SGDLS, CDR2 YYNGEE.

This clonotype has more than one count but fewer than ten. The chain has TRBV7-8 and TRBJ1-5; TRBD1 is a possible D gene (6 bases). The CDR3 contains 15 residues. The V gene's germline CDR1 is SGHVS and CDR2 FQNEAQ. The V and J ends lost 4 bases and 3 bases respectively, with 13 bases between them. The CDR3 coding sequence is TGTGCCAGCAGCTCCCAAACAGGGAACAATCAGCCCCAGCATTTT. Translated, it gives CASSSQTGNNQPQHF.

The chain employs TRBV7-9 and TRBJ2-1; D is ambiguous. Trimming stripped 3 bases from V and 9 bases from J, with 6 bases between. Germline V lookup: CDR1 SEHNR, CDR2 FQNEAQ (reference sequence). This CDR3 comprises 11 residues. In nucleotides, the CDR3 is TGTGCCAGCAGCTTTTCCGGTGAGCAGTTCTTC. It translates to CASSFSGEQFF.

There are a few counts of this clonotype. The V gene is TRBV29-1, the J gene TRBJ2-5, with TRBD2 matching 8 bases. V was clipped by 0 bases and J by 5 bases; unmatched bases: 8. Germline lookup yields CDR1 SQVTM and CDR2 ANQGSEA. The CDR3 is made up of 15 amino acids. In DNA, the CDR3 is TGCAGCGTTGAAGATCGGGAGGGGGTGAGGGAGACCCAGTACTTC. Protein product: CSVEDREGVRETQYF. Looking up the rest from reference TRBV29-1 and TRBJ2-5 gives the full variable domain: SAVISQKPSRDICQRGTSLTIQCQVDSQVTMMFWYRQQPGQSLTLIATANQGSEATYESGFVIDKFPISRPNLTFSTLTVSNMSPEDSSIYLCSVEDREGVRETQYFGPGTRLLVL.

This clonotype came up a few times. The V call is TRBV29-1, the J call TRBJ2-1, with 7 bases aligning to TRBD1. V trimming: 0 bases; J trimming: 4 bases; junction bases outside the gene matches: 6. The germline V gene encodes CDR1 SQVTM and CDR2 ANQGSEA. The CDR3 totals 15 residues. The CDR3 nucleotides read TGCAGCGTTGAAGAGGACAGGTGGAGGTACAATGAGCAGTTCTTC. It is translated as CSVEEDRWRYNEQFF.